The 16 T cell receptor beta chains given below trace back to one sample, sequenced in a study of regulatory T cells in long-lasting Graves disease. Time point denoted: persistent/refractory GD, antithyroid drugs over 5 years with positive TRAb. Isolated PBMC RNA provided the starting material for the TCR library. Arm-PCR of CDR3 regions and iRepertoire HTBI primers were used to build TCR beta libraries. In TCRdb, the multiplex PCR reads were re-called with MiXCR into one record per CDR3 protein. Of approximately 400,000 distinct CDR3 sequences listed, about a fifth were seen once; the top ten hold roughly 20%. Sequenced here: peripheral blood mononuclear cells (PBMCs), sampled when the disease was refractory, from a patient treated with antithyroid drugs. The receptors stem from a female donor with Graves disease.

The chain employs TRBV11-2 and TRBJ2-1; D not resolved. V lost 2 bases, J lost 8 bases, and 4 bases lay in between. This CDR3 is 11 amino acids long. Germline loops: CDR1 SGHAT, CDR2 FQNNGV. The CDR3 sequence is CASSLKDEQFF. In DNA form, the CDR3 reads TGTGCCAGCAGCTTAAAGGATGAGCAGTTCTTC.

The chain combines TRBV5-1 with TRBJ2-7; 11 bases match TRBD1. V lost 0 bases and J lost 3; bases outside the gene matches: 5. The length of the CDR3 is 16 residues. Germline lookup yields CDR1 SGHRS and CDR2 YFSETQ. CDR3 nucleotides: TGCGCCAGCAGCTTGGCCCAGGGACAGGGGGGCTACGAGCAGTACTTC. Protein product: CASSLAQGQGGYEQYF.

This clonotype was recorded many times. The chain links TRBV7-2 to TRBJ2-7; D remains unclear. From germline, CDR1 is SGHTA and CDR2 FQGNSA. Trimming took off 0 bases at V and 2 bases at J, with 5 bases between the two ends. The CDR3 length is 13 residues. CDR3: CASSLAAAYEQYF. The CDR3 nucleotides are TGTGCCAGCAGCTTAGCCGCGGCCTACGAGCAGTACTTC.

In this sample, this clonotype turned up a few times. The chain has TRBV9 and TRBJ2-7; TRBD1 might be the D (6 bases). The CDR3 sequence is 12 residues long. CDR1 is SGDLS and CDR2 is YYNGEE in the germline V gene. The ends were cut back, 5 bases at V and 7 bases at J, with 13 bases in the middle. CDR3 DNA: TGTGCCAGCAGTATGACAGGTGCGGAGCAGTACTTC. It specifies CASSMTGAEQYF.

The gene calls are TRBV11-2 and TRBJ2-5; weak D call: TRBD1 (5 bases). The CDR3 covers 15 residues. Trimming pared 3 bases from V and 2 bases from J, leaving 13 bases between. Germline-derived CDR1 and CDR2 are SGHAT and FQNNGV. The CDR3 loop reads CASSLDRGIQETQYF. As DNA, the CDR3 is TGTGCCAGCAGCTTGGATAGGGGCATTCAAGAGACCCAGTACTTC.

This clonotype came up a few times. The CDR3 DNA is TGTGCCAGCAGGAATCCTGGAAACACCATATATTTT. Encoded protein: CASRNPGNTIYF. The chain employs TRBV25-1 and TRBJ1-3; no clear D gene. V was shortened by 6 bases and J by 2 bases, with 5 bases between the two germline ends. The CDR3 sequence is 12 residues long. Germline-derived CDR1 and CDR2 are MGHDK and SYGVNS.

The table lists this clonotype with many counts. The V call is TRBV28, the J call TRBJ2-5; 9 bases agree with TRBD1. The J segment lost 4 bases and the V segment lost 7 bases, leaving 7 bases of the junction unmatched. The length of the CDR3 is 14 residues. The germline CDR1 and CDR2 sequences are MDHEN and SYDVKM. The CDR3 spells CASINTGQGETQYF. The DNA of the CDR3 is TGTGCCAGCATTAATACGGGACAGGGAGAGACCCAGTACTTC.

The V call is TRBV7-2, the J call TRBJ2-1, with 7 bases fitting TRBD2. V lost 4 bases to trimming and J lost 5 bases; unmatched junction nucleotides: 11. CDR3 length equals 16 residues. Germline V gene data show CDR1 as SGHTA and CDR2 as FQGNSA. The CDR3 here is CASSWARLAENNEQFF. Here the CDR3 DNA reads TGTGCCAGCAGCTGGGCCCGACTAGCAGAGAACAATGAGCAGTTCTTC.

The V call is TRBV5-6, the J call TRBJ1-2; D is unclear. The V end lost 4 bases, the J end lost 8 bases, and 21 bases lay between the germline ends. This CDR3 is built from 15 residues. Germline V gene data show CDR1 as SGHDT and CDR2 as YYEEEE. In DNA form, the CDR3 reads TGTGCCAGCAGCCCCCTGGAGGTCCAGATGGAGGGCTACACCTTC. The encoded protein is CASSPLEVQMEGYTF.

The chain links TRBV12-3 or TRBV12-4 to TRBJ2-1; 7 bases fit TRBD1. Trimming took 7 bases from V and 0 from J; bases not matched to a gene: 6. The CDR3 has 15 amino acids. DNA for the CDR3: TGTGCCAGCACCCTAGGGGGCTACTCCTACAATGAGCAGTTCTTC. Its protein product is CASTLGGYSYNEQFF.

The CDR3 protein is CASSLGTVGLAGSTDTQYF. Written as DNA, the CDR3 is TGTGCCAGCAGTTTAGGGACAGTTGGACTAGCGGGAAGCACAGATACGCAGTATTTT. This chain links TRBV12-3 or TRBV12-4 with TRBJ2-3, with 12 bases aligning to TRBD2. Trimming removed 1 base from V and 0 bases from J; junction bases left unmatched: 8. CDR3 length equals 19 residues.

The V call is TRBV27, the J call TRBJ2-5, with 9 bases lining up with TRBD1. Per germline, CDR1 MNHEY and CDR2 SMNVEV (reference sequence). The trim removed 8 bases at V and 7 bases at J, leaving 17 bases unmatched. There are 16 residues in the CDR3. The CDR3 nucleotides read TGTGCCAGCGGCCGCCGGTCTGGGACAGGGACCGGGACCCAGTACTTC. Amino acids: CASGRRSGTGTGTQYF.

At least ten counts were recorded for this clonotype. This chain joins TRBV7-2 and TRBJ2-7; 11 bases map to TRBD2. Germline trimming cut 6 bases from V and 2 bases from J; bases unmatched to any gene: 3. Germline V CDR1 and CDR2: SGHTA, FQGNSA. The CDR3 length is 14 residues. The CDR3 nucleotides are TGTGCCAGCAGTTATAGCGGGGGGGCCTACGAGCAGTACTTC. Translation: CASSYSGGAYEQYF.

The rearrangement uses TRBV29-1 and TRBJ2-7; no clear D gene. Germline-derived CDR1 and CDR2 are SQVTM and ANQGSEA. There are 12 residues in the CDR3. In DNA form, the CDR3 reads TGCATCATCTTAGACGGAGCCTACGAGCAGTACTTC. Residues: CIILDGAYEQYF.

This chain uses TRBV18 with TRBJ2-7, with D perhaps matching TRBD1 (5 bases). V lost 3 bases and J 1 base, leaving 10 bases between the germline ends. This CDR3 comprises 14 residues. Germline V gives CDR1 KGHSH, CDR2 LQKENI. The CDR3 sequence is CASSPLDTSYEQYF. As DNA, the CDR3 is TGTGCCAGCTCACCTTTGGACACTTCCTACGAGCAGTACTTC.

This clonotype was observed at least ten times. The gene calls are TRBV28 and TRBJ1-5; D is possibly TRBD1 (6 bases). The germline V and J ends were trimmed by 6 bases and 5 bases, with 20 bases remaining between them. CDR1 is MDHEN, CDR2 SYDVKM, per germline. CDR3 length equals 16 residues. CDR3 protein: CASSFGYMGADQPQHF. The CDR3 region has the DNA TGTGCCAGCAGCTTCGGTTATATGGGGGCTGATCAGCCCCAGCATTTT.